The 15 T cell receptor beta chains below were found in one sample sequenced in a study of blood T cells in healthy people across ages. A J-beta primer mix and a sample-barcoded 5' primer were used in a second PCR of about 7 to 12 cycles. TCRdb re-called the 5' RACE reads with MiXCR, one entry per CDR3 protein. The sample lists some 1.8 million distinct CDR3 sequences, about 39% occurring once. Sequencing was performed on blood. These receptors were taken from a human donor in good health.

This clonotype has more than one count but fewer than ten. J is TRBJ2-3 and V is TRBV5-6, with 9 bases lining up with TRBD1. Germline loops: CDR1 SGHDT, CDR2 YYEEEE. V was clipped by 5 bases and J by 6 bases; unmatched bases: 13. The CDR3 extends over 16 amino acids. DNA of the CDR3: TGTGCCAGCAGTACGGGGACAGGGAGGGGGTTGGATACGCAGTATTTT. It codes for CASSTGTGRGLDTQYF.

The chain employs TRBV11-1 and TRBJ1-2, with 8 positions matching TRBD1. Germline V CDR1 and CDR2: SGHAT, FQDESV (reference sequence). Losses at the gene ends were 4 bases for V and 4 bases for J; bases not matched to a gene: 11. The CDR3 totals 16 residues. The DNA of the CDR3 is TGTGCCAGCAGCTCATCCCTTCAGGGGGCCAGCTATGGCTACACCTTC. Encoded protein: CASSSSLQGASYGYTF.

The table lists this clonotype with a count of one. V usage is TRBV4-2 and J usage is TRBJ1-1, with D possibly being TRBD1 (6 bases). Germline CDR1 and CDR2: LGHNA and YNFKEQ. The CDR3 is made up of 15 amino acids. The V and J ends lost 2 bases and 4 bases respectively, with 14 bases between them. The CDR3 bases are TGTGCCAGCAGCCAATCTGGGACACGAGGCACTGAAGCTTTCTTT. Translating gives CASSQSGTRGTEAFF.

This clonotype was recorded at least ten times. The chain links TRBV10-3 to TRBJ2-5; tentatively, D is TRBD2 (6 bases). Trimming left V 10 bases short and J 2 bases short, with 14 bases between. This CDR3 contains 13 residues. CDR1 is ENHRY and CDR2 is SYGVKD in the germline V gene. This CDR3 is CATGEDAQETQYF. DNA of the CDR3: TGTGCCACGGGGGAGGATGCACAAGAGACCCAGTACTTC.

This clonotype was found a few times. V gene TRBV21-1 combines with J gene TRBJ2-5; the table's D call TRBD1 went unverified against the DNA. TRBV21-1 is a documented pseudogene. The CDR3 sequence is 13 residues long. CDR3 loop: CASSKQGPETQYF. CDR3 bases: TGTGCCAGCAGCAAACAGGGCCCAGAGACCCAGTACTTC.

This clonotype showed up just a few times. The junction departs from the called germline gene at one end, perhaps through a read error. The rearrangement links TRBV7-9 to TRBJ2-3, with a tentative D call TRBD1 (8 bases). The CDR3 totals 14 residues. CDR1 SEHNR and CDR2 FQNEAQ come from the germline V gene (reference sequence). CDR3 sequence (DNA): TGTGCCAGCAGCTCACAGGGGGGGACAGAGACGCAGTATTTT. Its translation: CASSSQGGTETQYF.

The genes are TRBV7-9 and TRBJ2-7, with a weak D call TRBD2 (6 bases). V shed 3 bases and J shed 2 bases, with 20 bases lying between them. The length of the CDR3 is 17 residues. Germline V CDR1 and CDR2: SEHNR, FQNEAQ (reference sequence). The DNA of the CDR3 is TGTGCCAGCAGCTTCTCATTCCGAGGACCGGGGGCCTACGAGCAGTACTTC. Its protein is CASSFSFRGPGAYEQYF.

A few counts support this clonotype. The chain employs TRBV7-2 and TRBJ2-1, with 8 nucleotides matching TRBD2. J was trimmed by 0 bases and V by 8 bases; bases with no gene match: 9. Per germline, CDR1 SGHTA and CDR2 FQGNSA. The length of the CDR3 is 16 residues. CDR3 residues: CASLFRSGSSYNEQFF. Written as DNA, the CDR3 is TGTGCCAGCCTCTTTAGGAGCGGGAGCTCCTACAATGAGCAGTTCTTC.

The rearrangement joins TRBV7-6 to TRBJ2-4, with TRBD1 matching over 7 bases. The better agreement between TRBJ2-7 and the DNA end casts doubt on the J call. The CDR3 is made up of 14 amino acids. Germline V CDR1 and CDR2: SGHVS, FNYEAQ. The CDR3 protein is CASSLFAGGYEQYF. In DNA form, the CDR3 reads TGTGCCAGCAGCTTATTCGCAGGGGGCTACGAGCAGTACTTC.

The chain has TRBV5-5 and TRBJ2-3; no reliable D call. Germline V lookup: CDR1 SGHKS, CDR2 YYEKEE (reference sequence). CDR3 size: 15 residues. V lost 4 bases to trimming and J lost 2 bases, with 14 bases between them. The DNA for the CDR3 is TGTGCCAGCAGCCCAAATCGGGCCATCACAGATACGCAGTATTTT. It specifies CASSPNRAITDTQYF.

V and J are TRBV20-1 and TRBJ2-7; TRBD2 might be the D (5 bases). Germline CDR1 reads DFQATT; CDR2 reads SNEGSKA (reference sequence). This CDR3 is built from 16 residues. V shed 3 bases and J shed 2 bases, with 20 bases lying between them. CDR3 amino acids: CSASDPQDSTAYEQYF. Here the CDR3 DNA reads TGCAGTGCTAGTGATCCCCAGGACTCCACCGCCTACGAGCAGTACTTC.

This clonotype has a handful of counts. V gene TRBV12-3 or TRBV12-4 combines with J gene TRBJ1-4; TRBD1 agrees at 7 bases. The CDR3 is made up of 14 amino acids. Trimming removed 3 bases from V and 7 bases from J; junction bases left unmatched: 5. In DNA, the CDR3 is TGTGCCAGCAGTTTTACCGGGACAGCTGAAAAACTGTTTTTT. Protein sequence: CASSFTGTAEKLFF.

J is TRBJ2-4 and V is TRBV15; D not resolved. This CDR3 contains 14 residues. CDR1 is LNHNV, CDR2 YYDKDF, per germline (reference sequence). Deletions cut 5 bases from V and 13 bases from J, with 21 bases between. CDR3 bases: TGTGCCACCAGCGCAAGTTCCGCCCGCGATGAGCAGTACTTC. This encodes CATSASSARDEQYF.

This clonotype was seen more than once but under ten times. This chain links TRBV7-2 with TRBJ1-2; 7 bases line up with TRBD1. The CDR3 sequence is 14 residues long. The ends lost 4 bases at V and 4 bases at J; junction bases unmatched: 6. The germline V gene encodes CDR1 SGHTA and CDR2 FQGNSA. The chain's CDR3 is CASSSGGDSYGYTF. The CDR3 region has the DNA TGTGCCAGCAGCTCAGGGGGGGACAGCTATGGCTACACCTTC.

The CDR3 nucleotides are TGCGCCAGCAGCCAGACCAGACAGGGGGCGAAAGGCTACACCTTC. This codes for CASSQTRQGAKGYTF. This rearrangement joins TRBV4-1 to TRBJ1-2; 10 bases are a match to TRBD1. The CDR3 is 15 residues long. The V segment lost 3 bases and the J segment 8 bases; nucleotides outside the gene matches: 9. In germline, CDR1 is MGHRA, CDR2 YSYEKL.